The present entry profiles one T cell receptor beta chain with its context. Its antigen is as yet unknown. Expansion with viral peptide pools was applied to antigen-specific CD4+ T cells by the ViraFEST assay prior to sequencing. The authors isolated CD4+ T cells after less than eleven days of culture. Approximately 2.1 million PBMC were placed in each well, which was supplemented with 10 IU/ml IL-2 and approximately 9.2 ug/ml peptides. Cells had half their medium changed to IL-2 medium on days 3 and 7. Measured with immunoSEQ multiplex PCR; TCRdb has only the in-frame clones, and not every one. This sample has about 61,000 clones; 81% occur once, and the top ten carry more than 2%. These data belong to a study of vaccination effects on CD4 cells after COVID-19. On the study more broadly: As their vaccination, participants received two doses of either BNT162b2 or mRNA-1273. Overall study findings and caveats: Marked clonal contraction was seen in infection- and vaccine-induced clones late after vaccination.

The CDR3 consists of 15 residues. V lost 5 bases and J lost 2, with 14 bases in between. The V gene's germline CDR1 is SGHTA and CDR2 FQGTGA. This clonotype originated in a human donor who received a COVID-19 vaccine. The J gene is TRBJ2-3, the V gene TRBV7-3, with D unresolved. The source was CD4+ T cells from PBMCs cultured with HCoV-229E spike peptides, collected before COVID-19 vaccination. DNA for the CDR3: TGTGCCAGCAGCGCTAGGATTATCCCCACAGATACGCAGTATTTT. Protein product: CASSARIIPTDTQYF.